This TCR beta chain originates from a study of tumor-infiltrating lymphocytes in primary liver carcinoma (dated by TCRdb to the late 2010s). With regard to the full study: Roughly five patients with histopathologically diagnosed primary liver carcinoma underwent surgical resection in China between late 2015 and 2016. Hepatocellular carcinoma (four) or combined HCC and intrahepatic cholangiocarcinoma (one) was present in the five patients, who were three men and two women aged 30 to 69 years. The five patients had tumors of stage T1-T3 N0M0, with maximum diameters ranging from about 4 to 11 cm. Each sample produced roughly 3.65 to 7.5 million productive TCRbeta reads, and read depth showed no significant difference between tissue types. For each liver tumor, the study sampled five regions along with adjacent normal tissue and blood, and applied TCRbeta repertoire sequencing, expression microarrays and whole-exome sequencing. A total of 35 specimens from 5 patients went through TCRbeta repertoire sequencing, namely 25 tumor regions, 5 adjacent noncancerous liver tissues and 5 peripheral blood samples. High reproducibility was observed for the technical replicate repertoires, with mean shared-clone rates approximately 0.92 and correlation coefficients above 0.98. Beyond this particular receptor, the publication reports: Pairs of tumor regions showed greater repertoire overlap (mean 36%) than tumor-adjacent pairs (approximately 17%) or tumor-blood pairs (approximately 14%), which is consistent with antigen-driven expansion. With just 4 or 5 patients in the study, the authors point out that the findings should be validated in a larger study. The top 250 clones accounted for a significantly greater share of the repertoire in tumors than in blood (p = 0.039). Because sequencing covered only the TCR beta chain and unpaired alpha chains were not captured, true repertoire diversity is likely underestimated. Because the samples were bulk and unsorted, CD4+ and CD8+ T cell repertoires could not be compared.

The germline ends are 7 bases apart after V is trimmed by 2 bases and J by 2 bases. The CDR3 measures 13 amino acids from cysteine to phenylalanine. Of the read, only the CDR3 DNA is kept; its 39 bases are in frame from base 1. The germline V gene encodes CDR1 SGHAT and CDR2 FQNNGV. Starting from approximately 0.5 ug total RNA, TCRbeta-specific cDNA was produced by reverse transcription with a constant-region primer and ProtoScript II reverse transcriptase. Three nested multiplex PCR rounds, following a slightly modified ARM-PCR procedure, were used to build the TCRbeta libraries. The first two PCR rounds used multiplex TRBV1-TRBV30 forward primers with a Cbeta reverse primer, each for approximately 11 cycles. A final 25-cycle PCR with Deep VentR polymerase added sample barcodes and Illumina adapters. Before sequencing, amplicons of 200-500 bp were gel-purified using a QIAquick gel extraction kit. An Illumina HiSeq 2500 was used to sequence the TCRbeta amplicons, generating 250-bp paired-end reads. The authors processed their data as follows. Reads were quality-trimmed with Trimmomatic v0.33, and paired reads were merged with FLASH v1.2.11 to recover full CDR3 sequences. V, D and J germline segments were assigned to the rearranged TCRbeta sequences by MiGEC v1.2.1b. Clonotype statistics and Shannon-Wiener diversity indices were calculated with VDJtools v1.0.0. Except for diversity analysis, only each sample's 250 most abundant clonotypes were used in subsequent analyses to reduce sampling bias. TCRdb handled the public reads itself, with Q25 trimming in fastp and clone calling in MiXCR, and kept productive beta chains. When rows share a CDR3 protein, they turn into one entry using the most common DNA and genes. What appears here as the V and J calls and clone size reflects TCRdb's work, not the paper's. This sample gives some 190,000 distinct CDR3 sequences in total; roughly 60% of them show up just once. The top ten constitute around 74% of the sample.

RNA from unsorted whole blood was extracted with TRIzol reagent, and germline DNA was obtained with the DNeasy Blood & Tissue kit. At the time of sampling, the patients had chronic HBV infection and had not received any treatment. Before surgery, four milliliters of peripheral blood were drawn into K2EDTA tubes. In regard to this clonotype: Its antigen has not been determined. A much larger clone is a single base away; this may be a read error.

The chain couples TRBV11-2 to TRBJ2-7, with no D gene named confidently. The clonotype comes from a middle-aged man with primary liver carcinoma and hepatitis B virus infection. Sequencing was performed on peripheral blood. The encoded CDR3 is CASSLSPAYEQYF. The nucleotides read TGTGCCAGCAGCTTAAGCCCCGCCTACGAGCAGTACTTC.